This T cell receptor beta chain was identified during a study of OX40 agonist ivuxolimab in advanced cancers. The overall study: The patients got ivuxolimab, which is an agonistic anti-OX40 (CD134) antibody. Under the entry rules, prior anti-PD-1, anti-PD-L1 or anti-CTLA-4 therapy was allowed, and roughly 43% had some. Overall study findings and caveats: The average count of expanded clones was higher among CD8+ T cells than among CD4+. A proportion of nonresponders additionally exhibited low normalized T-cell clonal expansion.

Assay: immunoSEQ multiplex PCR; the TCRdb copy retains only in-frame clones and omits some. Of around 77,000 clones in the sample, 85% to 95% are singletons; the top ten hold 4% to 5%. Note on this clone: Its specificity is not known. This specimen includes other DNA sequences encoding the same CDR3.

CDR1 SGHRS and CDR2 YFSETQ come from the germline V gene. CDR3 size: 14 residues. Trimming removed 0 bases from V and 4 bases from J; junction bases left unmatched: 2. The receptor's source is an adult with an advanced solid tumor such as melanoma, head and neck, liver or kidney cancer. Here the sequenced sample was CD4+ or CD8+ T cells sorted from blood, taken in a trial of the OX40 agonist ivuxolimab. The chain carries TRBV5-1 and TRBJ1-2, with 8 bases fitting TRBD1. The DNA for the CDR3 is TGCGCCAGCAGCTTGGGACAGGGGTCCTATGGCTACACCTTC. It yields the protein CASSLGQGSYGYTF.